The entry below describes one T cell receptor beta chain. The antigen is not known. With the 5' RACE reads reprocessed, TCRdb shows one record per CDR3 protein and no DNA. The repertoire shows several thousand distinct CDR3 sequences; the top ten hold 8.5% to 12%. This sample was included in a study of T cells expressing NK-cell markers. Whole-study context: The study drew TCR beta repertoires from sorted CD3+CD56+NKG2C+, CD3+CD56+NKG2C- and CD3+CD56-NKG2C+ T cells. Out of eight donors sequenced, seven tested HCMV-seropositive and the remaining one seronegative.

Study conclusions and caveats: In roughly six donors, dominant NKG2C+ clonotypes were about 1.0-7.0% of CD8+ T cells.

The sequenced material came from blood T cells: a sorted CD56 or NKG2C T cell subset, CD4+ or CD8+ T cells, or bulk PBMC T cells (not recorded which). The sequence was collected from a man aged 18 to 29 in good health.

The CDR3 protein is CASSLYPTTGTGNEQYF. The chain carries TRBV5-5 and TRBJ2-7; the D call from TCRdb, TRBD1, cannot be confirmed without DNA. Per the germline V gene, CDR1 is SGHKS and CDR2 is YYEKEE (reference sequence). This CDR3 has 17 residues.